Each of the 20 T cell receptor beta chains below was sequenced from the same sample in a study of T cells in Graves' hyperthyroidism and ophthalmopathy. It was RNA transcripts that yielded the amplified TCR beta CDR3 regions. HTBI primers were used for first-round RT-PCR of the TCR CDR3. TCRdb recomputed calls from the multiplex PCR reads with MiXCR, one row per CDR3 protein. This sample has under 350,000 distinct CDR3 sequences; about 18% occur once, and the top ten carry 45% to 55%. Sample: blood. Every receptor here comes from a woman aged 45 to 65 with Graves' hyperthyroidism.

In its sample, this clonotype was seen many times. V gene TRBV28 combines with J gene TRBJ2-7, with D possibly being TRBD2 (5 bases). This CDR3 is 15 amino acids long. Germline CDR1 MDHEN, CDR2 SYDVKM. V lost 3 bases to trimming and J lost 5 bases, with 17 bases between them. In nucleotides, the CDR3 is TGTGCCAGCAGTTTGGGAGCTCCGGCGAGCGACGAGCAGTACTTC. It codes for CASSLGAPASDEQYF.

J is TRBJ2-1 and V is TRBV7-6; D not certain. V was cut by 5 bases and J by 5 bases, with 13 bases left in between. Germline loops: CDR1 SGHVS, CDR2 FNYEAQ. This CDR3 is 14 amino acids long. The CDR3: CASSAASFDNEQFF. CDR3 DNA sequence: TGTGCCAGCAGCGCAGCCAGTTTCGACAATGAGCAGTTCTTC.

This clonotype was seen many times. The V call is TRBV6-1, the J call TRBJ1-1, with 9 bases lining up with TRBD1. Germline CDR1 reads MNHNS; CDR2 reads SASEGT. The CDR3 contains 15 residues. After removal of 5 bases from V and 5 bases from J, the junction contained 9 bases not matched to a gene. The CDR3 DNA follows: TGTGCCAGCAGTTCCCTGGACAGGGGCACGACTGAAGCTTTCTTT. Translating gives CASSSLDRGTTEAFF.

This clonotype was seen ten or more times. CDR3 sequence: CASSSAVGDNEQFF. Written as DNA, the CDR3 is TGCGCCAGCAGCTCTGCCGTTGGGGACAATGAGCAGTTCTTC. The chain employs TRBV5-1 and TRBJ2-1; unclear D gene. The CDR3 is made up of 14 amino acids. V lost 3 bases and J lost 5, with 12 bases in between. CDR1 and CDR2 (germline): SGHRS, YFSETQ. Drawing the rest from reference TRBV5-1 and TRBJ2-1, the complete variable domain is KAGVTQTPRYLIKTRGQQVTLSCSPISGHRSVSWYQQTPGQGLQFLFEYFSETQRNKGNFPGRFSGRQFSNSRSEMNVSTLELGDSALYLCASSSAVGDNEQFFGPGTRLTVL.

This clonotype was detected many times. The rearrangement joins TRBV6-1 to TRBJ2-3; 7 bases match TRBD2. The germline gives CDR1 MNHNS, CDR2 SASEGT. Trimming removed 3 bases from V and 6 bases from J; junction bases left unmatched: 6. CDR3 length: 14 residues. The CDR3 loop is CASSEGGGLDTQYF. CDR3 coding DNA: TGTGCCAGCAGTGAGGGCGGGGGTCTGGATACGCAGTATTTT.

The genes are TRBV27 and TRBJ2-7; 10 bases match TRBD1. CDR1 is MNHEY and CDR2 is SMNVEV in the germline V gene (reference sequence). The CDR3 sequence is 14 residues long. V lost 4 bases to trimming and J lost 6 bases; unmatched junction nucleotides: 6. The CDR3 DNA reads TGTGCCAGCAGTTCAGCCGGACAGGGGGTCGAGCAGTACTTC. Protein product: CASSSAGQGVEQYF.

The gene calls are TRBV30 and TRBJ2-1; D perhaps matches TRBD2 (7 bases). The germline V gene encodes CDR1 GTSNPN and CDR2 SVGIG (reference sequence). This CDR3 has 14 residues. Trimming took 2 bases from V and 3 from J, leaving 11 bases between them. CDR3 bases: TGTGCCTGGAGTAGGGGGGGCCTCTACAATGAGCAGTTCTTC. Amino acid sequence: CAWSRGGLYNEQFF.

This clonotype was counted ten times or more. The rearrangement uses TRBV2 and TRBJ2-1; TRBD2 matches 10 bases. The V segment lost 7 bases and the J segment 4 bases; nucleotides outside the gene matches: 13. In germline, CDR1 is SNHLY, CDR2 FYNNEI. The CDR3 runs to 17 residues. CDR3 sequence: CASKRGGLSRRYNEQFF. The CDR3 DNA reads as TGTGCCAGCAAGCGGGGGGGCCTGTCAAGGCGGTACAATGAGCAGTTCTTC. Full variable domain (missing parts from reference TRBV2 and TRBJ2-1): EPEVTQTPSHQVTQMGQEVILRCVPISNHLYFYWYRQILGQKVEFLVSFYNNEISEKSEIFDDQFSVERPDGSNFTLKIRSTKLEDSAMYFCASKRGGLSRRYNEQFFGPGTRLTVL.

This clonotype was observed many times. V and J are TRBV3-1 and TRBJ1-5; D is unclear. V lost 0 bases and J lost 2, with 11 bases in between. CDR1 is LGHDT and CDR2 is YNNKEL in the germline V gene (reference sequence). The CDR3 is 16 amino acids. CDR3 coding DNA: TGTGCCAGCAGCCAAGATCCCCAGGTCGGCAATCAGCCCCAGCATTTT. Its translation: CASSQDPQVGNQPQHF.

The rearrangement joins TRBV6-5 to TRBJ2-1, with 8 bases identical to TRBD2. The germline V gene has CDR1 MNHEY and CDR2 SVGAGI. There are 18 residues in the CDR3. Trimming took 0 bases from V and 12 from J; bases not matched to a gene: 19. This CDR3 reads CASSYSTPGLGRAGGQFF. DNA for the CDR3: TGTGCCAGCAGTTACTCGACTCCGGGACTAGGAAGGGCGGGTGGGCAGTTCTTC.

The CDR3 DNA follows: TGTGCCAGCAGTGAACCGAGGCACCAAGAGACCCAGTACTTC. Translated, it gives CASSEPRHQETQYF. V is TRBV6-1 and J is TRBJ2-5; D is unclear. The germline V gene encodes CDR1 MNHNS and CDR2 SASEGT. This CDR3 has 14 residues. Trimming removed 2 bases at V and 0 bases at J, with 7 bases between.

This chain links TRBV28 with TRBJ1-1; D is ambiguous. CDR3 length equals 15 residues. Germline assignment: CDR1 MDHEN and CDR2 SYDVKM. Between the trimmed V and J ends, which lost 3 bases and 4 bases, there was a span of 15 bases. CDR3 sequence (DNA): TGTGCCAGCAGTTTCCCCGCGTCGCGAGGCACTGAAGCTTTCTTT. Protein sequence: CASSFPASRGTEAFF.

There are a few counts of this clonotype. V and J are TRBV27 and TRBJ2-1; D may be TRBD2 (7 bases). The CDR3 is made up of 14 amino acids. Germline lookup yields CDR1 MNHEY and CDR2 SMNVEV (reference sequence). The V end lost 3 bases, the J end lost 7 bases, and 13 bases lay between the germline ends. The CDR3, as DNA: TGTGCCAGCAGTTTGGGGGGGCACGGGAATGAGCAGTTCTTC. Translated: CASSLGGHGNEQFF.

This clonotype was seen at least ten times. This chain connects TRBV10-3 to TRBJ1-4; D ambiguous. This CDR3 comprises 13 residues. From germline, CDR1 is ENHRY and CDR2 SYGVKD. V lost 3 bases to trimming and J lost 8 bases, with 10 bases between them. The CDR3, as DNA: TGTGCCATCAGTGAAATGGTAGGGGAAAAACTGTTTTTT. Translating gives CAISEMVGEKLFF.

This clonotype was found a few times. A much larger clonotype is one base distant, so this may be a read error. The chain uses TRBV20-1 and TRBJ2-5, with TRBD2 matching over 10 bases. This CDR3 has 17 residues. Germline-derived CDR1 and CDR2 are DFQATT and SNEGSKA (reference sequence). J lost 4 bases, V lost 6 bases, and 17 bases had no gene match. CDR3 nucleotides: TGCAGTGCGAGAAGGACTAGCGGACGGGCCGATGGAGAGACCCAGTACTTC. Translating it yields CSARRTSGRADGETQYF.

The rearrangement joins TRBV29-1 to TRBJ2-5, with 10 nucleotides matching TRBD2. This CDR3 spans 16 amino acids. Trimming at V came to 1 base and at J to 9 bases, leaving 14 bases not matched to a gene. CDR1 SQVTM and CDR2 ANQGSEA come from the germline V gene. The CDR3 nucleotides are TGCAGCGTTGAAGGGGGGGCTAGCGGGGGTACTGGGCCCCAGTACTTC. It specifies CSVEGGASGGTGPQYF.

The chain recombines TRBV10-3 with TRBJ1-1; TRBD1 might be the D (5 bases). Germline V gene sequence: CDR1 ENHRY, CDR2 SYGVKD. The germline V and J ends were trimmed by 3 bases and 8 bases, with 13 bases remaining between them. The CDR3 is made up of 13 amino acids. In nucleotides, the CDR3 is TGTGCCATCAGTGACGGGGGATATCGGGAAGCTTTCTTT. It yields the protein CAISDGGYREAFF.

In this sample, this clonotype turned up many times. The rearrangement joins TRBV6-1 to TRBJ2-1; 15 nucleotides match TRBD2. V shed 7 bases, J shed 1 base, and the junction held 11 bases outside the gene matches. CDR1 is MNHNS, CDR2 SASEGT, per germline. The CDR3 contains 19 residues. The CDR3 sequence: CASNKPGLAGGLSYNEQFF. The CDR3 DNA reads as TGTGCCAGCAACAAACCGGGACTAGCGGGGGGCCTATCCTACAATGAGCAGTTCTTC.

On this clonotype itself: Since a much larger clone is just one base distant, this may be a read error. This sequence joins TRBV5-1 and TRBJ1-2; 8 bases are shared with TRBD1. Germline V gene lookup returns CDR1 SGHRS and CDR2 YFSETQ. This CDR3 spans 15 amino acids. This CDR3 reads CAGSLNPGGDYGYTF. The CDR3 DNA reads TGCGCCGGCAGCTTGAACCCAGGGGGCGACTATGGCTACACCTTC.

This rearrangement joins TRBV18 to TRBJ2-1; D is tentatively TRBD1 or TRBD2 (5 bases each). From germline, CDR1 is KGHSH and CDR2 LQKENI. The CDR3 covers 14 residues. The ends were cut back, 4 bases at V and 8 bases at J, with 15 bases in the middle. The CDR3 nucleotides are TGTGCCAGCTCACTAGGGGACCCCTTGGATGAGCAGTTCTTC. Its translation: CASSLGDPLDEQFF. The complete variable domain, with remaining parts taken from reference TRBV18 and TRBJ2-1, reads NAGVMQNPRHLVRRRGQEARLRCSPMKGHSHVYWYRQLPEEGLKFMVYLQKENIIDESGMPKERFSAEFPKEGPSILRIQQVVRGDSAAYFCASSLGDPLDEQFFGPGTRLTVL.